The T cell receptor beta chain described here comes from a study of cytomegalovirus exposure and HLA in healthy donors. The table lists this clone with a count of one. The target antigen is unknown. The PCR was carried out with 60 Vbeta primers and 13 Jbeta primers. Using immunoSEQ multiplex PCR, the repertoire was profiled, and TCRdb retains in-frame clones only, with some absent. There are more than 110,000 clones in the sample; around 80% occur only once, and around 9.1% lies in the top ten. Overall study findings and caveats: Only CMV serostatus was available as immune exposure information.

CDR3 length: 14 amino acids. V dropped 3 bases and J dropped 8 bases, with 14 bases sitting between them. Per the germline V gene, CDR1 is PRHDT and CDR2 is FYEKMQ (reference sequence). V gene TRBV13 combines with J gene TRBJ2-1, with D possibly TRBD2 on 5 matching bases. This TCR derives from a woman in her 50s in good health and CMV-seropositive. Sequencing was performed on PBMCs. The CDR3 DNA sequence: TGTGCCAGCAGCTTCTTGGCCGGGGAGCATGAGCAGTTCTTC. This gives the protein CASSFLAGEHEQFF.